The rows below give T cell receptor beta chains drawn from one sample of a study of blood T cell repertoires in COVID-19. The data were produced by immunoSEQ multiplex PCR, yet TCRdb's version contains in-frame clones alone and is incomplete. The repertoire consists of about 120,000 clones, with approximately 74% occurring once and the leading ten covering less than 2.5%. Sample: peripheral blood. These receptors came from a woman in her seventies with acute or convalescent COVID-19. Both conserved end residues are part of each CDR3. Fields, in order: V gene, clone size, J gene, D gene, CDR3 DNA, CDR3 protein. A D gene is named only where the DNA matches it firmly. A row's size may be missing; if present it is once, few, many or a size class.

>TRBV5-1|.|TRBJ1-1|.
TGCGCCAGCAGCCGACAGGACATGAACACTGAAGCTTTCTTT
CASSRQDMNTEAFF
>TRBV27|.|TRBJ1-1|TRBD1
TGTGCCAGCAGGCGAACAGGGGGGCCCATGAACACTGAAGCTTTCTTT
CASRRTGGPMNTEAFF
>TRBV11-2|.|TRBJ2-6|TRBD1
TGTGCCAGCAGCCCGGGACAGGGATCTGGGGCCAACGTCCTGACTTTC
CASSPGQGSGANVLTF
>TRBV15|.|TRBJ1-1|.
TGTGCCACCAGCGGAAGGAGCTACACTGAAGCTTTCTTT
CATSGRSYTEAFF
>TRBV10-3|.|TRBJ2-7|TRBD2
TGTGCCATCAGTGAGTCCGGGACTAGCCGCGTCGACTTC
CAISESGTSRVDF
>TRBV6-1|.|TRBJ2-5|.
TGTGCCAGCAGTCCATCCCTAGGGGGAGAGACCCAGTACTTC
CASSPSLGGETQYF
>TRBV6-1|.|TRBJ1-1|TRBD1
TGTGCCAGCAGTGAATTTGGGGACAGGGGATGGTCTGAAGCTTTCTTT
CASSEFGDRGWSEAFF
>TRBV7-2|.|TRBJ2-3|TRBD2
TGTGCCAGCAGCTCCGGGGGGTACACAGATACGCAGTATTTT
CASSSGGYTDTQYF
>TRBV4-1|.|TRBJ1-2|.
TGCGCCAGCAGCCAAGATCCGACAGTCGGCTATGGCTACACCTTC
CASSQDPTVGYGYTF
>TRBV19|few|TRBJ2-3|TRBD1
TGTGCCAGTAGTACCGGCGACAGGGCCTTGCTCACAGATACGCAGTATTTT
CASSTGDRALLTDTQYF
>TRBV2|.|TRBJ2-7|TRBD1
TGTGCCAGCACCACGGACAGGTCGTCCTCCTACGAGCAGTACTTC
CASTTDRSSSYEQYF
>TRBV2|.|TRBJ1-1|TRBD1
TGTGCCAGCAGGGAGGGGCAGGGACAGCTCACTGAAGCTTTCTTT
CASREGQGQLTEAFF
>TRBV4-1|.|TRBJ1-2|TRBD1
TGCGCCAGCAGCCAAACCGGGACAGCGTATGGCTACACCTTC
CASSQTGTAYGYTF
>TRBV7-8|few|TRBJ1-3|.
TGTGCCAGCAGCGCCCGCGGGCATGGAAACACCATATATTTT
CASSARGHGNTIYF
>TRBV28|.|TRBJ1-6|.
TGTGCCAGCAGTCTGTCGCCGCCGGGGTCCTATAATTCACCCCTCCACTTT
CASSLSPPGSYNSPLHF
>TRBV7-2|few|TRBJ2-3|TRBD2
TGTGCCAGCAGCCCCGTCGGGCGGGGGTATGCAGATACGCAGTATTTT
CASSPVGRGYADTQYF
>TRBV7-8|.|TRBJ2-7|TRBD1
TGTGCCAGCAGCTGGGACAGCTCCTCCTACGAGCAGTACTTC
CASSWDSSSYEQYF
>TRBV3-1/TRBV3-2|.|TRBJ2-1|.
TGTGCCAGCAGCCCTCAGAGGTACAATGAGCAGTTCTTC
CASSPQRYNEQFF
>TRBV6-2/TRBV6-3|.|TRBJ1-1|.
TGTGCCAGCAGTCAACCAAAGACGGCCACAGGGAGGGGCGTGAACACTGAAGCTTTCTTT
CASSQPKTATGRGVNTEAFF
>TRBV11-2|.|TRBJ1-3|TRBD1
TGTGCCAGCAGCTCGACAGGGGCGATAGGAAACACCATATATTTT
CASSSTGAIGNTIYF
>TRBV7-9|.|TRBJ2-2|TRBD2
TGTGCCAGCAGCTTCCACGGACTAGCGGGAAACACCGGGGAGCTGTTTTTT
CASSFHGLAGNTGELFF
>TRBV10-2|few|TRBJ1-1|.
TGCGCCAGCAGGGCCGGACAGAACATGAACACTGAAGCTTTCTTT
CASRAGQNMNTEAFF
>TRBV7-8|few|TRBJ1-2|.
TGTGCCAGCAGCTTAGGGGGGCTCTCTGACTATGGCTACACCTTC
CASSLGGLSDYGYTF
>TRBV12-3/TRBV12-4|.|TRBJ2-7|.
TGTGCCAGCACGTTAAGGGGGGAGCAGTACTTC
CASTLRGEQYF
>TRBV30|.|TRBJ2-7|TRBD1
TGTGCCTGGAGGGCGACAGGGGTCAACGAGCAGTACTTC
CAWRATGVNEQYF
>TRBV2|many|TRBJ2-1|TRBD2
TGTGCCAGCAGCCGGAGGACTAGCGCCTACAATGAGCAGTTCTTC
CASSRRTSAYNEQFF
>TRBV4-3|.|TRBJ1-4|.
TGCGCCAGCAGCCCCTCCGCAACTAATGAAAAACTGTTTTTT
CASSPSATNEKLFF
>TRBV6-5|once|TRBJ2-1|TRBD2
TGTGCCAGCACTCCGGGACTAGCCTCCTACAATGAGCAGTTCTTC
CASTPGLASYNEQFF
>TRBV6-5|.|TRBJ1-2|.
TGTGCCAGCAGTTACGGGGGGGGGAACTATGGCTACACCTTC
CASSYGGGNYGYTF
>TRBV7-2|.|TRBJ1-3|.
TGTGCCAGCAGCTCGGGAAACACCATATATTTT
CASSSGNTIYF
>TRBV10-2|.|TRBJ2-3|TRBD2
TGCGCCAGCAGCCGACTAGCGGGGGGTATCACAGATACGCAGTATTTT
CASSRLAGGITDTQYF
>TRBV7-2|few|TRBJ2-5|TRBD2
TGTGCCAGCAGCTTCAGGACCCCTAGCGGGGGTGAGACCCAGTACTTC
CASSFRTPSGGETQYF
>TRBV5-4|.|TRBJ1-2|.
TGTGCCAGCAGCTTGGCCGCCGGGGGCTACACCTTC
CASSLAAGGYTF
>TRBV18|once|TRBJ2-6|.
TGTGCCAGCTCACAAACGATAGGGGCCGGGGCCAACGTCCTGACTTTC
CASSQTIGAGANVLTF
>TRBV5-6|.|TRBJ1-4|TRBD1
TGTGCCAGCAGCCCCAGGGGGCGCGAAAAACTGTTTTTT
CASSPRGREKLFF
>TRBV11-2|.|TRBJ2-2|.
TGTGCCAGCAGCTTAGCAGGGCAGGGAAGAGAATCCGGGGAGCTGTTTTTT
CASSLAGQGRESGELFF
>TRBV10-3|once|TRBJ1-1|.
TGTGCCATCAGTGATAGAACTGAAGCTTTCTTT
CAISDRTEAFF
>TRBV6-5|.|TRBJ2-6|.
TGTGCCAGCAAACCTTCAGGAACTGGGGCCAACGTCCTGACTTTC
CASKPSGTGANVLTF
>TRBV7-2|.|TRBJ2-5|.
TGTGCCAGCACCTACCGCCCAGGGCGCGGCGAGACCCAGTACTTC
CASTYRPGRGETQYF
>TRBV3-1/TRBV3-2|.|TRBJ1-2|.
TGTGCCAGCAGCTCGCGAGGGGGCTATGGCTACACCTTC
CASSSRGGYGYTF
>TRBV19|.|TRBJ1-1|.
TGTGCCAGTAGTATTAGGGGACTAATGAACACTGAAGCTTTCTTT
CASSIRGLMNTEAFF
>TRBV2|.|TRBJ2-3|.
TGTGCCAGCAGTGGGGGAGACTACGACACAGATACGCAGTATTTT
CASSGGDYDTDTQYF
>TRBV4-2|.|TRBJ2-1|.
TGTGCCAGCAGCCAAGATCGGTCTAGCAAAAACAATGAGCAGTTCTTC
CASSQDRSSKNNEQFF
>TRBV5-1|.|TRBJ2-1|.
TGCGCCAGCAGCTTCGGTAGCCAAGCCTACAATGAGCAGTTCTTC
CASSFGSQAYNEQFF
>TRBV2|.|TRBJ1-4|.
TGTGCCAGCATGGGACAAACAGAAAAACTGTTTTTT
CASMGQTEKLFF
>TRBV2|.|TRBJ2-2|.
TGTGCCAGCAGTGGTAGCGGCATCACCGGGGAGCTGTTTTTT
CASSGSGITGELFF
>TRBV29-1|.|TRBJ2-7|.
TGCAGCGTTGCCCAGGGTCCCTACGAGCAGTACTTC
CSVAQGPYEQYF
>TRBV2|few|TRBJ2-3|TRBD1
TGTGCCAGCAGGCCCGGGACAGGGAACACAGATACGCAGTATTTT
CASRPGTGNTDTQYF
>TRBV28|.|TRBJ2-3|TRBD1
TGTGCCAGCAGTTTCGGGACAGGGTACACAGATACGCAGTATTTT
CASSFGTGYTDTQYF
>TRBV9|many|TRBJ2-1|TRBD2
TGTGCCAGCAGCCTCCGGACTAGCGGGGTGGGCAATGAGCAGTTCTTC
CASSLRTSGVGNEQFF
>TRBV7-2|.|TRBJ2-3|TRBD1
TGTGCCAGCAGCTTGGGACAGTCCACAGATACGCAGTATTTT
CASSLGQSTDTQYF
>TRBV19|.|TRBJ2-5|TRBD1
TGTGCCAGTAGTCTACATCCCGGAGACAGGGCAAGGCTAGAGACCCAGTACTTC
CASSLHPGDRARLETQYF
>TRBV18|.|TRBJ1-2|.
TGTGCCAGCTCACCCCGGGTCGTGGGAGAGGGTCTCGGTGGCTACACCTTC
CASSPRVVGEGLGGYTF
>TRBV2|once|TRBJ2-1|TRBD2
TGTGCCATGAGCGGGACTAGCGCCTACAATGAGCAGTTCTTC
CAMSGTSAYNEQFF